This entry is about one T cell receptor (beta chain). This entry comes from a study of blood T cell repertoires in COVID-19. Turning to the study itself: In each case, the material was cDNA or gDNA derived from T cells, B-cell-depleted T cells, or PBMCs.

TCRdb keeps only in-frame clones here, not all; method: immunoSEQ multiplex PCR. In the table there are about 200,000 clones, around 84% of which are singletons. Those who participated ranged in age from 18 to 89 years and resided in approximately 26 US areas. Participants had their cohort set by participant-reported clinical history. This receptor was obtained from a woman aged 40 to 50 with acute COVID-19. The material sequenced was PBMCs or T cells enriched from blood (not recorded which).

Written as DNA, the CDR3 is TGTGCCAGTAGTGTTACCGGGACAGGGCCCCACGAGCAGTACTTC. This encodes CASSVTGTGPHEQYF. The genes are TRBV19 and TRBJ2-7, with 9 bases aligning to TRBD1. Germline V CDR1 and CDR2: LNHDA, SQIVND (reference sequence). The CDR3 spans 15 residues. The J segment lost 5 bases and the V segment lost 5 bases, leaving 10 bases of the junction unmatched.